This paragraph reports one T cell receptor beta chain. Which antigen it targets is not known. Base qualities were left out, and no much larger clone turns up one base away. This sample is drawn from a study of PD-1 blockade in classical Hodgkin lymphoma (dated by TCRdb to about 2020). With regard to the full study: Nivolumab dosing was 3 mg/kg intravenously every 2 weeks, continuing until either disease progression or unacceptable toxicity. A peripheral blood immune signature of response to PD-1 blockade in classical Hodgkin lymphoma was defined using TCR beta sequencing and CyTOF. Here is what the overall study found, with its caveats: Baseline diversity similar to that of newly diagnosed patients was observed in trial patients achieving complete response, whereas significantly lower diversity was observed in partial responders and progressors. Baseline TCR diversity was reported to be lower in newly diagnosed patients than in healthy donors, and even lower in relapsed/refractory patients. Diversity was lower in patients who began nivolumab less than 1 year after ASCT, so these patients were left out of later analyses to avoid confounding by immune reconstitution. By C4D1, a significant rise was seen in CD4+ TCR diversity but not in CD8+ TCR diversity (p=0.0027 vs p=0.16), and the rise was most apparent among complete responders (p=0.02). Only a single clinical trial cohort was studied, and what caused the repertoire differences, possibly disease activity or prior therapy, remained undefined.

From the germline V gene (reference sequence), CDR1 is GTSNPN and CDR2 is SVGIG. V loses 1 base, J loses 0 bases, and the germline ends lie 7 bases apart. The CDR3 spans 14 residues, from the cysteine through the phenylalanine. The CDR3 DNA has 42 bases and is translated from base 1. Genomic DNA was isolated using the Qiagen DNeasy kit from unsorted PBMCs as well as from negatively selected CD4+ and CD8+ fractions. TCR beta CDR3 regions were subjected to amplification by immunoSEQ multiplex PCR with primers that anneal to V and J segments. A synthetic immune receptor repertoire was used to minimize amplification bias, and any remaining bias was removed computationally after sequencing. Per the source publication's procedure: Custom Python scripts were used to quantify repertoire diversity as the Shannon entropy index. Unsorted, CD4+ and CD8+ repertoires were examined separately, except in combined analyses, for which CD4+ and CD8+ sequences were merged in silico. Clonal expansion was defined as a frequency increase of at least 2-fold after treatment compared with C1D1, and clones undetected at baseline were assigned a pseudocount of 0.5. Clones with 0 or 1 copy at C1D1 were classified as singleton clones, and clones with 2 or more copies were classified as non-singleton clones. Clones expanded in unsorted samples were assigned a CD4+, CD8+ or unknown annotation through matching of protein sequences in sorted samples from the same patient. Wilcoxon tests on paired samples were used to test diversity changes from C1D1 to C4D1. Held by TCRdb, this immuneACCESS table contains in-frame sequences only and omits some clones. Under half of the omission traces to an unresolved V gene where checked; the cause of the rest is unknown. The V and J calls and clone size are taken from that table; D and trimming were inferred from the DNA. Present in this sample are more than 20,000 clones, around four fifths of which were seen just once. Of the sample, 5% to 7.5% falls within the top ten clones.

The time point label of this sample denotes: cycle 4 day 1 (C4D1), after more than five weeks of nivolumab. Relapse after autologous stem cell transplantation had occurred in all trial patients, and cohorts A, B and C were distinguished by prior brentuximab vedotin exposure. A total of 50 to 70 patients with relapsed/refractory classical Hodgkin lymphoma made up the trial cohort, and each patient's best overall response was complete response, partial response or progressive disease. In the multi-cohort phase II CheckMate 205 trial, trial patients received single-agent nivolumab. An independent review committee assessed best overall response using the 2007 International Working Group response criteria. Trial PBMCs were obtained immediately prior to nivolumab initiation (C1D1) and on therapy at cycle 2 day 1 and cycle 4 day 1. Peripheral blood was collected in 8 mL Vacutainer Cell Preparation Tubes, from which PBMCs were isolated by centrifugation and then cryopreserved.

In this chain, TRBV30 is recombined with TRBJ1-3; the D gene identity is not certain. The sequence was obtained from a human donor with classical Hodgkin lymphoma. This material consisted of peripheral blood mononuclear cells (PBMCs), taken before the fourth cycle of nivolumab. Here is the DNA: TGTGCCTGGAGTGCCCTCTTCTCTGGAAACACCATATATTTT. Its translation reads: CAWSALFSGNTIYF.